This T cell receptor beta chain stems from a study of cytomegalovirus exposure and HLA in healthy donors. Study-wide results and caveats: In the analysis, some V segments, TRBV6-2 and TRBV6-3 included, were excluded as indistinguishable. Association of roughly 18,000 TCR beta sequences with HLA alleles was found at 0.05 false discovery rate in a later analysis.

The PCR had 60 Vbeta and 13 Jbeta primers. Generated by immunoSEQ multiplex PCR, the TCRdb table keeps only in-frame clones and is missing some. Of roughly 150,000 clones listed, roughly 70% are singletons. From germline, CDR1 is MNHEY and CDR2 SVGAGI. The V end lost 0 bases, the J end lost 6 bases, and 6 bases lay between the germline ends. This CDR3 is built from 13 residues. Note on this clone: The target antigen is unknown.

The V gene is TRBV6-5, the J gene TRBJ2-1, with D possibly matching TRBD1 (6 bases). Specimen: PBMCs. The source of this sequence is a young man in good health and CMV-seropositive. CDR3 in amino acids: CASSYSQGNEQFF. The CDR3 DNA sequence: TGTGCCAGCAGTTACTCACAGGGCAATGAGCAGTTCTTC.